Shown below are 3 T cell receptor beta chains from a single sample sequenced in a study of neoadjuvant anti-PD-1 for oral cavity cancer (dated by TCRdb to the early 2020s). The method was the immunoSEQ multiplex PCR assay. The source is immuneACCESS, and TCRdb retained only in-frame sequences with V and J called. Part of the clones is not carried over; for the studies checked, unresolved V genes explain less than half of this, and the remainder is unexplained. The sample data list some 9,800 clones, and around 60% of these were observed just once. About 4.5% of the sample is held by the ten biggest clonotypes. This specimen's time point label, interpreted: after neoadjuvant nivolumab, at surgical resection. The specimen was PBMCs, collected after nivolumab (anti-PD-1) treatment. These receptors all come from a person between 40 and 80 years old with oral cavity squamous cell carcinoma.

This clone was recorded a few times. The V gene is TRBV27, the J gene TRBJ2-3, with 10 positions matching TRBD2. CDR1 is MNHEY and CDR2 is SMNVEV in the germline V gene (reference sequence). V dropped 7 bases and J dropped 6; count of bases not matched to a gene: 7. CDR3 size: 14 residues. The CDR3 sequence is CASKLAGARDTQYF. The CDR3 bases are TGTGCCAGCAAGCTAGCGGGGGCACGGGATACGCAGTATTTT.

This clone was picked up a small number of times. This rearrangement joins TRBV2 to TRBJ2-1; possibly TRBD2 for D (5 bases). V lost 5 bases, J lost 7 bases, and 9 bases lay in between. The germline CDR1 and CDR2 sequences are SNHLY and FYNNEI. The CDR3 consists of 12 residues. CDR3 amino acids: CASSPTSNEQFF. As DNA, the CDR3 is TGTGCCAGCAGTCCTACTAGTAATGAGCAGTTCTTC. Based on the CDR3 plus reference TRBV2 and TRBJ2-1, the full variable domain is EPEVTQTPSHQVTQMGQEVILRCVPISNHLYFYWYRQILGQKVEFLVSFYNNEISEKSEIFDDQFSVERPDGSNFTLKIRSTKLEDSAMYFCASSPTSNEQFFGPGTRLTVL.

Only a few counts were recorded for this clone. The gene calls are TRBV28 and TRBJ2-3; D unresolved. In germline, CDR1 is MDHEN, CDR2 SYDVKM. V lost 1 base, J lost 6 bases, and 8 bases lay in between. The CDR3 sequence is 13 residues long. The CDR3 DNA reads as TGTGCCAGCAGTTTATCGGCGCGTGATACGCAGTATTTT. Protein sequence: CASSLSARDTQYF.